These T cell receptor beta chains were read from a single sample in a study of vaccination and CD4 T cells after COVID-19. These receptors have no identified antigens. MiXCR was run by TCRdb on the PCR reads, yielding one entry per CDR3 protein. The profile shows about 20,000 distinct CDR3 sequences, roughly half of them singletons. Material: CD4+ T cells from blood, cultured in vitro. These receptor sequences come from a human donor who had recovered from COVID-19. The conserved cysteine and the conserved F or W are not part of the CDR3 here.

j_call: TRBJ2-3; v_call: TRBV19; cdr3_aa: ASKGWASGGTDTQY
j_call: TRBJ2-1; v_call: TRBV15; cdr3_aa: ATSKGLADANEQF
j_call: TRBJ1-1; v_call: TRBV15; cdr3_aa: ATSRDRWGTEAF
j_call: TRBJ1-2; v_call: TRBV19; cdr3_aa: ASSIPSRGHYGYT
j_call: TRBJ2-3; v_call: TRBV24-1; cdr3_aa: ATSDPSTDTQY
j_call: TRBJ1-2; v_call: TRBV7-9; cdr3_aa: ASSLRDYGYT
j_call: TRBJ1-6; v_call: TRBV7-2; cdr3_aa: ASREPGQRNSPLH
j_call: TRBJ1-5; v_call: TRBV6-2/TRBV6-3; cdr3_aa: ASSLDRPPSNQPQH
j_call: TRBJ1-3; v_call: TRBV20-1; cdr3_aa: SAYIQGRGNTIY
j_call: TRBJ2-1; v_call: TRBV20-1; cdr3_aa: SAQQGAPPNEQF
j_call: TRBJ1-5; v_call: TRBV21-1; cdr3_aa: ASSKWGQGSNQPQH
j_call: TRBJ1-2; v_call: TRBV7-2; cdr3_aa: ASSLEAGWEMKDGYT
j_call: TRBJ2-7; v_call: TRBV6-2/TRBV6-3; cdr3_aa: ASRTTIYEQY
j_call: TRBJ2-2; v_call: TRBV20-1; cdr3_aa: SAPDRGRTGELF
j_call: TRBJ1-4; v_call: TRBV28; cdr3_aa: ASSFLKGPLEKLF
j_call: TRBJ2-2; v_call: TRBV24-1; cdr3_aa: ATSEGERQYTGELF
j_call: TRBJ1-5; v_call: TRBV7-2; cdr3_aa: ASSLLYNQPQH
j_call: TRBJ1-4; v_call: TRBV4-1; cdr3_aa: ASSTGRVEEKLF
j_call: TRBJ1-5; v_call: TRBV7-9; cdr3_aa: ASSLDRGYQPQH
j_call: TRBJ2-7; v_call: TRBV15; cdr3_aa: ATSRDLVGDYEQY
j_call: TRBJ2-1; v_call: TRBV10-2; cdr3_aa: ASSTSGGYNEQF
j_call: TRBJ2-2; v_call: TRBV27; cdr3_aa: ASSSPGLAGTGELF
j_call: TRBJ2-3; v_call: TRBV20-1; cdr3_aa: SARASTDTQY
j_call: TRBJ1-4; v_call: TRBV19; cdr3_aa: ASESTGFNEKLF
j_call: TRBJ1-2; v_call: TRBV6-1; cdr3_aa: ASRQQNGYT
j_call: TRBJ2-1; v_call: TRBV6-2/TRBV6-3; cdr3_aa: ASSSEGVGSYNEQF
j_call: TRBJ2-3; v_call: TRBV7-2; cdr3_aa: ASSFGTGGSTDTQY
j_call: TRBJ1-4; v_call: TRBV20-1; cdr3_aa: SARDQGRGNEKLF
j_call: TRBJ1-1; v_call: TRBV10-3; cdr3_aa: AISALANTEAF
j_call: TRBJ1-2; v_call: TRBV27; cdr3_aa: ASSWGSTIKYGYT
j_call: TRBJ1-6; v_call: TRBV11-2; cdr3_aa: ASSLTGRSYNSPLH
j_call: TRBJ1-1; v_call: TRBV7-2; cdr3_aa: ASSSTPQGVNTEAF
j_call: TRBJ1-5; v_call: TRBV12-3/TRBV12-4; cdr3_aa: ASSLGRGNQPQH
j_call: TRBJ2-5; v_call: TRBV19; cdr3_aa: ASRQSGETQY